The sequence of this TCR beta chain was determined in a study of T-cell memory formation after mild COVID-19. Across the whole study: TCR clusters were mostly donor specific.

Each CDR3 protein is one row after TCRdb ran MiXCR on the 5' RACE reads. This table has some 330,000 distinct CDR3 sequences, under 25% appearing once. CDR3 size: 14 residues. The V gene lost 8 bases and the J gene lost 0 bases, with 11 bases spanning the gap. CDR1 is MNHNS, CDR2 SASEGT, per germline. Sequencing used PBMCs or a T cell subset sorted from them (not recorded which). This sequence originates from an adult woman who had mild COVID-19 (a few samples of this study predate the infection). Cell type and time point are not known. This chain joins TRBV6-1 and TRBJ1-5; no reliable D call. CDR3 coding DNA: TGTGCCAGCCAGGACTTGTATAGCAATCAGCCCCAGCATTTT. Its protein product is CASQDLYSNQPQHF.